This TCR beta chain was identified in a study of Ad26.COV2.S vaccination and SARS-CoV-2 variants. About the research overall: Donor got 5x10^10 or 1x10^11 viral particles of Ad26.COV2.S.

General study results and limits: Researchers reported similar non-spike TCR breadth in vaccine and placebo recipients. Compared with placebo recipients, vaccine recipients had higher spike-specific TCR breadth. Reportedly, spike-specific CD8+ and CD4+ T cell responses achieved substantial breadth once vaccination had taken place.

The table came from immunoSEQ multiplex PCR; TCRdb's copy has only in-frame clones and leaves some out. This sample yields about 460,000 clones, of which 70% to 90% are seen a single time; 1.5% to 2% belongs to the top ten. As regards this clone: Its specificity is unknown.

Treatment of the sample: around 19 received Ad26.COV2.S at low or high dose, single or two shots; roughly five received placebo; per-sample allocation not given. Sampling happened 63 days after the first vaccine or placebo injection. V lost 6 bases to trimming and J lost 5 bases; unmatched junction nucleotides: 11. This CDR3 contains 18 residues. Germline values: CDR1 LNHDA, CDR2 SQIVND (reference sequence). Sequencing used peripheral blood, obtained in a trial of Ad26.COV2.S vaccine versus placebo. This receptor was taken from a person between 18 and 59 years old who received the Ad26.COV2.S COVID-19 vaccine or a placebo. The genes are TRBV19 and TRBJ2-2; TRBD2 matches at 14 bases. The CDR3: CASRGLAGGPRRTGELFF. DNA for the CDR3: TGTGCCAGTAGAGGACTAGCGGGAGGACCTCGTCGGACCGGGGAGCTGTTTTTT.